This T cell receptor (beta chain) was captured by sequencing in a study of blood T cell repertoires in COVID-19 (dated by TCRdb to 2020 to 2021). At the level of the whole study: Samples covering the acute and convalescent phases of COVID-19 were provided by collaborators in the United States, Italy and Spain. The material from the prospective study consisted of cDNA or gDNA derived from T cells, B-cell-depleted T cells, or PBMCs. The dataset comprised deeply sampled blood TCRbeta repertoires from subjects exposed to, actively infected with, or recovered from COVID-19. The repertoires were released in a freely available public database meant as a resource for research on the immune response to SARS-CoV-2. Samples were obtained from the ongoing ImmuneRACE study (first 160 participants) and from some 1,200 subjects provided by 6 global collaborators. Nearly every sample came with metadata listing a de-identified subject ID, COVID-19 status, age in years and sex. Where HLA class I and class II types were available, the types were taken from metadata supplied by the sample provider, not from assay-based typing.

Clipping removes 6 bases from V and 10 bases from J, with 9 as the unmatched junction base count. The CDR3 contains 15 residues, cysteine and phenylalanine counted. The read is trimmed to its CDR3 DNA, 45 bases read in frame from base 1. From the germline V gene, CDR1 is SGHTA and CDR2 is FQGNSA. TCRbeta CDR3 regions were amplified from genomic DNA by means of the immunoSEQ Assay, a bias-controlled multiplex PCR. The paper's data handling went like this. The number of nucleated cells in each sample was estimated by amplification of reference gene primers within the assay. Sequence reads were collapsed and filtered to measure the absolute abundance of every unique TCRbeta CDR3 rearrangement. For each sample, productive Simpson clonality was calculated by taking the square root of Simpson's diversity index across productive rearrangements. Entries here come from immuneACCESS through TCRdb and include only in-frame sequences with V and J called. Some clones fail to appear in such tables; in the studies checked, an unresolved V gene covers under half of the shortfall, and the cause of the remainder is unknown. That table gives V, J and clone size, and the DNA gave D and trimming. The sample yields approximately 500,000 clones; around 89% were counted once. The ten most abundant clones make up less than 2% of the sample.

Enrolling through a virtual design, the prospective study's participants ranged in age from roughly 18 to 100 years and lived across 24 United States geographic areas. In the prospective study, participants were assigned to cohorts based on the clinical history participants reported in a screening survey and a study questionnaire. Recovered participants in ImmuneRACE Cohort 3 were defined by two consecutive negative NP/OP PCR tests, clearance by a healthcare professional, or resolution of symptoms. Each participant in the prospective study had whole blood, serum and a nasopharyngeal or oropharyngeal swab collected by mobile phlebotomists. Additional blood draws and questionnaires over an approximately 2-month period could optionally be provided by prospective study participants. Before DNA extraction, prospective study blood samples were shipped either frozen or at room temperature. Overall study outcomes, separate from this receptor: The quantity of clinical and demographic metadata differed by source and by participant and was supplied without curation.

To note about this clone: Its antigen is unknown. No quality values exist for individual bases; no much larger clone is one base distant.

The sequencing sample was made of PBMCs or T cells enriched from blood (not recorded which). Rearrangement joined TRBV7-2 to TRBJ1-6; TRBD1 lines up with 10 middle nucleotides. The receptor was derived from a woman in her forties who had recovered from COVID-19. The DNA sequence is as follows: TGTGCCAGCAGGACCCCGGGACAGGGGAGATCACCCCTCCACTTT. This sequence encodes CASRTPGQGRSPLHF. Where the CDR3 stops, the reference TRBV7-2 and TRBJ1-6 genes take over; the full variable domain is GAGVSQSPSNKVTEKGKDVELRCDPISGHTALYWYRQSLGQGLEFLIYFQGNSAPDKSGLPSDRFSAERTGGSVSTLTIQRTQQEDSAVYLCASRTPGQGRSPLHFGNGTRLTVT.